Below are 5 T cell receptor beta chains sequenced from a single sample in a study of metastatic and nonmetastatic thyroid tumors. MiXCR was used by TCRdb to re-call the PCR reads. In the table there are over 8,500 clones, roughly a third of which are singletons. No treatment had been given to any patient before thyroid surgery. The sample was adjacent normal tissue. The receptors shown here come from a female donor with papillary thyroid cancer or a benign thyroid nodule (not recorded which). Some clones in this sample may be carry-over from other donors' samples.

V usage is TRBV11-3 and J usage is TRBJ1-2; tentatively, D is TRBD1 (5 bases). V was trimmed by 6 bases and J by 3 bases, leaving 20 bases between them. Germline V CDR1 and CDR2: SGHNT, YENEEA. The CDR3 has 16 residues. The CDR3 reads CASSYYSGTRDYGYTF. Here the CDR3 DNA reads TGTGCCAGCAGTTATTACTCCGGGACCAGGGACTATGGCTACACCTTC.

By its share, this clone is medium-sized (0.01 to 0.1%). The chain links TRBV30 to TRBJ2-7; perhaps TRBD1 as D (6 bases). V gave up 3 bases and J gave up 3 bases, with 12 bases separating them. CDR3 length: 13 residues. Germline loops: CDR1 GTSNPN, CDR2 SVGIG (reference sequence). The chain's CDR3 is CAWSPGHYYEQYF. CDR3 coding DNA: TGTGCCTGGAGCCCGGGACACTACTACGAGCAGTACTTC.

Sample share makes this clone medium-sized. The chain carries TRBV6-1 and TRBJ2-1; 10 bases are shared with TRBD2. This CDR3 comprises 15 residues. The V and J ends lost 5 bases and 3 bases, in that order; junction bases with no gene match: 4. Germline V lookup: CDR1 MNHNS, CDR2 SASEGT. The CDR3 spells CASSQRTSGYNEQFF. The CDR3 bases are TGTGCCAGCAGTCAACGGACTAGCGGCTACAATGAGCAGTTCTTC.

This clone was observed a single time. This sequence joins TRBV20-1 and TRBJ1-2; 8 nucleotides line up with TRBD1. Germline CDR1 and CDR2: DFQATT and SNEGSKA (reference sequence). CDR3 length: 14 amino acids. V lost 0 bases, J lost 6 bases, and 6 bases stayed unmatched. The CDR3 loop is CSARETGGGDGYTF. The DNA for the CDR3 is TGCAGTGCTAGAGAAACAGGGGGAGGGGATGGCTACACCTTC.

V is TRBV30 and J is TRBJ1-1, with a possible D match to TRBD1 (5 bases). The germline gives CDR1 GTSNPN, CDR2 SVGIG (reference sequence). Deletions cut 2 bases from V and 3 bases from J, with 13 bases between. This CDR3 is 14 amino acids long. CDR3 coding DNA: TGTGCCTGGAGTACGGGGCTGTCGCACACTGAAGCTTTCTTT. Its translation is CAWSTGLSHTEAFF.